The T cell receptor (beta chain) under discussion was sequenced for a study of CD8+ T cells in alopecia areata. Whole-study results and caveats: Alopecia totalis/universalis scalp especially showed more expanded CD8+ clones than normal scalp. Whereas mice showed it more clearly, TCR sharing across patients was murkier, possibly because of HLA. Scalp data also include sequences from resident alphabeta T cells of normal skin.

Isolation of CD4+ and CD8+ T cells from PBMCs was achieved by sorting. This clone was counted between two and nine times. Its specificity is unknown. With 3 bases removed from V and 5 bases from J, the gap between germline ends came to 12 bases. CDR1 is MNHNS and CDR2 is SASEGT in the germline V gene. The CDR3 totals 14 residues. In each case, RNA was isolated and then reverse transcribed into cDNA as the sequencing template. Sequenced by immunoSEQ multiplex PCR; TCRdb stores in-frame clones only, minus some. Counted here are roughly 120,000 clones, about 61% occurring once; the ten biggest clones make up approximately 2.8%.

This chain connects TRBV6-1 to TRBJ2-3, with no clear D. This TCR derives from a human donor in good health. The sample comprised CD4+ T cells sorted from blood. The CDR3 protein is CASSDPPRLDTQYF. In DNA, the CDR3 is TGTGCCAGCAGTGACCCTCCACGTTTAGATACGCAGTATTTT.